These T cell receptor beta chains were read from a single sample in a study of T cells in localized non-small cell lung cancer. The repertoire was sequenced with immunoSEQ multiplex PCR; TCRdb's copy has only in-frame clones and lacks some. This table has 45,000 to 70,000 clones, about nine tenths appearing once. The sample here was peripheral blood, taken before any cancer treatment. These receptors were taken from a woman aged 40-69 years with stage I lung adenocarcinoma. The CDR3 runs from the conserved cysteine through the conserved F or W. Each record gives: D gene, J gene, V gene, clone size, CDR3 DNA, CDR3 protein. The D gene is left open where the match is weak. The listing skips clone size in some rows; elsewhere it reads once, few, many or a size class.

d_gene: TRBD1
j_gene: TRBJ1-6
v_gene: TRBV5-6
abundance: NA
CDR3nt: TGTGCCAGCAGCTTTTCCCGCGGGACAGGGAGATCACCCCTCCACTTT
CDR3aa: CASSFSRGTGRSPLHF

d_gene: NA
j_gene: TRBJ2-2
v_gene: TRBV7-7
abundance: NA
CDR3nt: TGTGCTAGCAGCTTAGAGGCCGGGGGGGAGCTGTTTTTT
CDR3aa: CASSLEAGGELFF

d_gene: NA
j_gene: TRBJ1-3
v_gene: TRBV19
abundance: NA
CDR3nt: TGTGCCAGTAGTCAGAGCTCTGGAAACACCATATATTTT
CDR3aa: CASSQSSGNTIYF

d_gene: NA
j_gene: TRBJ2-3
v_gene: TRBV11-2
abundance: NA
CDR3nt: TGTGCCAGCAGCTTTAGAGCAGATACGCAGTATTTT
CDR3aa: CASSFRADTQYF

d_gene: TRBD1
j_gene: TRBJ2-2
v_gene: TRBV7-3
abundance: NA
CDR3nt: TGTGCCAGCAGCAAAGGGGACAGGGTCACCGGGGAGCTGTTTTTT
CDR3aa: CASSKGDRVTGELFF

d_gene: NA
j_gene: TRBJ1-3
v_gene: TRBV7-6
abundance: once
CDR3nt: TGTGCCAGCAGCTTAGAACCGGCCCCCGCAACTGGAAACACCATATATTTT
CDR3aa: CASSLEPAPATGNTIYF

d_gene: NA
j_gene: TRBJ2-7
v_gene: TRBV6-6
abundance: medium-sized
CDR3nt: TGTGCCAGCAGTCCCCCGGTGTTCGAGCAGTACTTC
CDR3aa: CASSPPVFEQYF

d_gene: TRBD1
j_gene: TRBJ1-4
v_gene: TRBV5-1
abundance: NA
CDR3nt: TGCGCCAGCAGCCAGACAGGGATTGCAACTAATGAAAAACTGTTTTTT
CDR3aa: CASSQTGIATNEKLFF

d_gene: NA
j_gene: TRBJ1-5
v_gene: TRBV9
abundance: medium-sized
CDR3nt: TGTGCCAGCAGCGTAGACGGTAACCAGCCCCAGCATTTT
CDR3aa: CASSVDGNQPQHF

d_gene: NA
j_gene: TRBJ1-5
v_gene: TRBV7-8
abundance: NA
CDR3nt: TGTGCCAGCAGCTTTTGGGGCGGCGGTGATCAGCCCCAGCATTTT
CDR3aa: CASSFWGGGDQPQHF

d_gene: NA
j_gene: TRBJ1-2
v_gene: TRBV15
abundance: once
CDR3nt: TGTGCCAGCGGGACAAATTCTAACTATGGCTACACCTTC
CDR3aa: CASGTNSNYGYTF

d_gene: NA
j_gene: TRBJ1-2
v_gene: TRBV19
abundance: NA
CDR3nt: TGTGCCAGTAGTCCAGGACAGCGATCTAACTATGGCTACACCTTC
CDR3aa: CASSPGQRSNYGYTF

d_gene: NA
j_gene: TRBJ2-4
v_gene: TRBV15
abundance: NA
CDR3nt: TGTGCCACCAGCAGAAAATCGCAGACAGCCAAAAACATTCAGTACTTC
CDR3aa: CATSRKSQTAKNIQYF

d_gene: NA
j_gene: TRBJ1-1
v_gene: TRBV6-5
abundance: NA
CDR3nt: TGTGCCAGCAGTTACTCTGGACGGATGAACACTGAAGCTTTCTTT
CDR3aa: CASSYSGRMNTEAFF

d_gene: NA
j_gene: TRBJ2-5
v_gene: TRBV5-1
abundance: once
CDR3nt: TGCGCCAGCAGCTCCGAGGGGGCGGGGGGTCAAGAGACCCAGTACTTC
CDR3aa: CASSSEGAGGQETQYF

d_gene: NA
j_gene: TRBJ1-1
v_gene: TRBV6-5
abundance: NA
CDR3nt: TGTGCCAGCAGTTACCCGGGCATGAACACTGAAGCTTTCTTT
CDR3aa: CASSYPGMNTEAFF

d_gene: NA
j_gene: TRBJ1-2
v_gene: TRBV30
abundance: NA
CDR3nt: TGTGCCGGATTGGGTCCCAGCGGCTATGGCTACACCTTC
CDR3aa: CAGLGPSGYGYTF

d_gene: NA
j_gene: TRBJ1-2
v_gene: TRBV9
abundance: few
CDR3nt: TGTGCCAGCAGCGTAGATTCAGGGTTTGATAACTATGGCTACACCTTC
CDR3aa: CASSVDSGFDNYGYTF

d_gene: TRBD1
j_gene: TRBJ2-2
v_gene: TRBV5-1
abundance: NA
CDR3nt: TGCGCCAGCAGCTCCGTTGACAGGGGCAAGAACACCGGGGAGCTGTTTTTT
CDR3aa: CASSSVDRGKNTGELFF